The clone carrying this T cell receptor beta chain was counted many times. The antigen is not known. Uncontrolled infection, other autoimmune disease, pregnancy or lactation excluded patients. The sample is drawn from a study of T cells in Graves' hyperthyroidism and ophthalmopathy. TCR beta CDR3 sequences were amplified from RNA transcripts. The HTBI set primed first-round TCR CDR3 RT-PCR. MiXCR, run by TCRdb on the multiplex PCR reads, gives a single entry per CDR3 protein. This sample carries a few hundred thousand distinct CDR3 sequences, roughly 15% of them seen once, and the ten largest clones take roughly 15%. Overall study findings and caveats: Ophthalmopathy was identified by the model a median approximately 6.4 months ahead of onset.

Germline CDR1 reads MNHNS; CDR2 reads SASEGT. The germline V and J ends were trimmed by 2 bases and 4 bases, with 9 bases remaining between them. The CDR3 sequence is 15 residues long. This TCR was sampled from a woman aged 35 to 49 with Graves' hyperthyroidism that later progressed to Graves' ophthalmopathy. The sample comprised blood. The chain couples TRBV6-1 to TRBJ2-6; D gene ambiguous. The CDR3 region has the DNA TGTGCCAGCAGTGAACAGGTGAAGGGGGCCAACGTCCTGACTTTC. Its protein is CASSEQVKGANVLTF.